This T cell receptor (beta chain) comes out of a study of cytomegalovirus exposure and HLA in healthy donors. Study-level information: Roughly 170 million T cells yielded over 90 million unique TCR beta sequences in earlier analysis.

This clone was recorded once. As yet, its antigen is unknown. V dropped 5 bases and J dropped 6; count of bases not matched to a gene: 11. CDR3 size: 15 residues. Germline V gene lookup returns CDR1 SEHNR and CDR2 FQNEAQ (reference sequence). Points from the study as a whole: The study dropped some indistinguishable V segments, TRBV6-2 and TRBV6-3 among them.

Amplification used 60 Vbeta primers and 13 Jbeta primers. Some clones are missing from TCRdb's copy, which holds only in-frame ones; the method was immunoSEQ multiplex PCR. The sample lists a few hundred thousand clones; over 90% were seen once. This sequence joins TRBV7-9 and TRBJ2-7, with 9 bases identical to TRBD1. The sample consisted of PBMCs. The TCR originated in a girl aged 2 to 9 in good health and CMV-seronegative. The CDR3 DNA follows: TGTGCCAGCAGCGCTGCCGGGACAGGGCTCCTCGAGCAGTACTTC. Translated, it gives CASSAAGTGLLEQYF.